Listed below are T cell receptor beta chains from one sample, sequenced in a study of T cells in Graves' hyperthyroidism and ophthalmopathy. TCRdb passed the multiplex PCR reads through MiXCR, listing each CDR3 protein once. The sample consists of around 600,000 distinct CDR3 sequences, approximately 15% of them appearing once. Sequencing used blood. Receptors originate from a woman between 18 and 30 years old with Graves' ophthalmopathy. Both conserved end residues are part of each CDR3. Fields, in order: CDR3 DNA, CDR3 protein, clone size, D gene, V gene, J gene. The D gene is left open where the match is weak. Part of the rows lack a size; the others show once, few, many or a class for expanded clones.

CDR3nt: TGTGCCAGCAGCGTGGGTGGAGCCCGCACAGATACGCAGTATTTT
CDR3aa: CASSVGGARTDTQYF
abundance: many
d_gene: -
v_gene: TRBV9
j_gene: TRBJ2-3

CDR3nt: TGTGCCAGCAGTCCGCGACTAGGTGGTGAGCAGTTCTTC
CDR3aa: CASSPRLGGEQFF
abundance: many
d_gene: -
v_gene: TRBV6-1
j_gene: TRBJ2-1

CDR3nt: TGTGCCAGCAGTTTAGCGCGCGGGATGACAGATACGCAGTATTTT
CDR3aa: CASSLARGMTDTQYF
abundance: many
d_gene: -
v_gene: TRBV12-3/TRBV12-4
j_gene: TRBJ2-3

CDR3nt: TGCGCCAGCAAGGTACAGACGATGAACACCGGGGAGCTGTTTTTT
CDR3aa: CASKVQTMNTGELFF
abundance: few
d_gene: -
v_gene: TRBV5-1
j_gene: TRBJ2-2

CDR3nt: TGTGCCAGCAGCCCACTTAGCGGCTCCTACGAGCAGTACTTC
CDR3aa: CASSPLSGSYEQYF
abundance: -
d_gene: -
v_gene: TRBV6-1
j_gene: TRBJ2-7

CDR3nt: TGTGCCAGCAGCTTAGACCCCAAACAGTACTACGAGCAGTACTTC
CDR3aa: CASSLDPKQYYEQYF
abundance: few
d_gene: -
v_gene: TRBV11-2
j_gene: TRBJ2-7

CDR3nt: TGTGCCAGCAGCCCACCTGTATGGAGGAAAAGCTCCTACGAGCAGTACTTC
CDR3aa: CASSPPVWRKSSYEQYF
abundance: few
d_gene: -
v_gene: TRBV7-6
j_gene: TRBJ2-7

CDR3nt: TGTGCCAGCAGCCAAGTAACAGGGGCCTACAATGAGCAGTTCTTC
CDR3aa: CASSQVTGAYNEQFF
abundance: many
d_gene: TRBD1
v_gene: TRBV3-1
j_gene: TRBJ2-1

CDR3nt: TGTGCCAGCAGAAGGGACCCATACAGTGAGCAGTTCTTC
CDR3aa: CASRRDPYSEQFF
abundance: -
d_gene: -
v_gene: TRBV27
j_gene: TRBJ2-1

CDR3nt: TGCAGCTCCGGACTAGCGGGAGATAATGAGCAGTTCTTC
CDR3aa: CSSGLAGDNEQFF
abundance: -
d_gene: TRBD2
v_gene: TRBV29-1
j_gene: TRBJ2-1

CDR3nt: TGTGCCAGCCCAACTCGGAATCAGCCCCAGCATTTT
CDR3aa: CASPTRNQPQHF
abundance: few
d_gene: -
v_gene: TRBV18
j_gene: TRBJ1-5

CDR3nt: TGTGCCAGCAGTTACCCGCTAGCGGGAGTCGGGGAGCTGTTTTTT
CDR3aa: CASSYPLAGVGELFF
abundance: -
d_gene: TRBD2
v_gene: TRBV6-2/TRBV6-3
j_gene: TRBJ2-2

CDR3nt: TGTGCCAGTAGCGACCGGACCCGAGGGGTCTACAATGAGCAGTTCTTC
CDR3aa: CASSDRTRGVYNEQFF
abundance: -
d_gene: -
v_gene: TRBV19
j_gene: TRBJ2-1

CDR3nt: TGCAGTGCTAGTGGGGGTGATTTCGGCGCGGGAGGCCTCTCCTACGAGCAGTACTTC
CDR3aa: CSASGGDFGAGGLSYEQYF
abundance: many
d_gene: TRBD2
v_gene: TRBV20-1
j_gene: TRBJ2-7

CDR3nt: TGTGCCAGCAGCTTATCGTCCAAAAACATTCAGTACTTC
CDR3aa: CASSLSSKNIQYF
abundance: many
d_gene: -
v_gene: TRBV7-2
j_gene: TRBJ2-4

CDR3nt: TGTGCCAGCTCGCCAACCGGGACTAGCGGGAAAGTCCAGTACTTC
CDR3aa: CASSPTGTSGKVQYF
abundance: many
d_gene: TRBD2
v_gene: TRBV18
j_gene: TRBJ2-5

CDR3nt: TGTGCCAGCAGTAAACGAGGGGCGGGCGGCTACACCTTC
CDR3aa: CASSKRGAGGYTF
abundance: -
d_gene: -
v_gene: TRBV6-1
j_gene: TRBJ1-2

CDR3nt: TGTGCCAGCAGCTGGGGACAGGGGACCACAGATACGCAGTATTTT
CDR3aa: CASSWGQGTTDTQYF
abundance: -
d_gene: TRBD1
v_gene: TRBV11-2
j_gene: TRBJ2-3

CDR3nt: TGTGCCAGCAGTTACCTAGGGGGAGCGGGAGGTCCAGAGACCCAGTACTTC
CDR3aa: CASSYLGGAGGPETQYF
abundance: many
d_gene: TRBD2
v_gene: TRBV6-1
j_gene: TRBJ2-5

CDR3nt: TGCGCCAGCAGCTCTTCGGGAGGGGGACACGTAGAAGCTTTCTTT
CDR3aa: CASSSSGGGHVEAFF
abundance: many
d_gene: -
v_gene: TRBV5-1
j_gene: TRBJ1-1

CDR3nt: TGTGCCAGCAGCCAAGAAGGACTAGCGGTGGGGGATACGCAGTATTTT
CDR3aa: CASSQEGLAVGDTQYF
abundance: many
d_gene: TRBD2
v_gene: TRBV3-1
j_gene: TRBJ2-3

CDR3nt: TGTGCCAGCAGCTTAACGTCGGCTACGGGAGCCTCTCCTAACGAGCAGTACTTC
CDR3aa: CASSLTSATGASPNEQYF
abundance: many
d_gene: -
v_gene: TRBV7-9
j_gene: TRBJ2-7

CDR3nt: TGCGCCAGCAGCCATAGGGGACTAGCGGGAGACGGAGAGACCCAGTACTTC
CDR3aa: CASSHRGLAGDGETQYF
abundance: -
d_gene: TRBD2
v_gene: TRBV4-3
j_gene: TRBJ2-5

CDR3nt: TGTGCCAGTAGTATGGGGACAGGGGATCAGCCCCAGCATTTT
CDR3aa: CASSMGTGDQPQHF
abundance: -
d_gene: TRBD1
v_gene: TRBV19
j_gene: TRBJ1-5

CDR3nt: TGTGCCAGCAGTGAAAGGACAGCCACCGGGGAGCTGTTTTTT
CDR3aa: CASSERTATGELFF
abundance: -
d_gene: -
v_gene: TRBV6-1
j_gene: TRBJ2-2

CDR3nt: TGTGCATCGGGGGGGACCGAGCAGTACTTC
CDR3aa: CASGGTEQYF
abundance: many
d_gene: TRBD2
v_gene: TRBV28
j_gene: TRBJ2-7

CDR3nt: TGCAGTGCTAGAGCGAGCGGGAGGGAGACCCAGTACTTC
CDR3aa: CSARASGRETQYF
abundance: -
d_gene: TRBD2
v_gene: TRBV20-1
j_gene: TRBJ2-5